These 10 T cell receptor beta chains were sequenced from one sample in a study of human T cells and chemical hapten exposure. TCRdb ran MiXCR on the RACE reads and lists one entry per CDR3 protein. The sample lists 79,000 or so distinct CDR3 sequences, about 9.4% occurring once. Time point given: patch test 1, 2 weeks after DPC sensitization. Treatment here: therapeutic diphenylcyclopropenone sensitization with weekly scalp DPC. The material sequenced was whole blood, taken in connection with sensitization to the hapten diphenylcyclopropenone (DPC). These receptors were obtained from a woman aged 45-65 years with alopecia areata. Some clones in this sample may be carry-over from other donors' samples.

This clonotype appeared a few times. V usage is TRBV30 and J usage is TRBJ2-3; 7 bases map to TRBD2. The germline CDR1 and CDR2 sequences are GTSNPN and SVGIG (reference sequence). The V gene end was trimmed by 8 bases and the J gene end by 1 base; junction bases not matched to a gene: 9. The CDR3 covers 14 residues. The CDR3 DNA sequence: TGTGCCCTCGGGGGGACCCGGGGCACAGATACGCAGTATTTT. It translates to CALGGTRGTDTQYF.

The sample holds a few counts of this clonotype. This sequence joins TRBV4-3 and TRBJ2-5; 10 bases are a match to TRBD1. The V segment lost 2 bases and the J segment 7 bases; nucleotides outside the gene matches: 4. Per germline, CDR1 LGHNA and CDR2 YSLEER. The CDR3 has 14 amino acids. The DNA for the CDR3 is TGCGCCAGCAGCCAAACTGGACAGGGGGTGACCCAGTACTTC. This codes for CASSQTGQGVTQYF.

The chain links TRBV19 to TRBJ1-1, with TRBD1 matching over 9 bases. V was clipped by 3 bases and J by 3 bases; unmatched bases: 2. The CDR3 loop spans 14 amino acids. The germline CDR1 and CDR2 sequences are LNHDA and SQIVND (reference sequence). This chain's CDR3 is CASSMGQGHTEAFF. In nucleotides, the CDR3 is TGTGCCAGTAGTATGGGACAGGGCCACACTGAAGCTTTCTTT.

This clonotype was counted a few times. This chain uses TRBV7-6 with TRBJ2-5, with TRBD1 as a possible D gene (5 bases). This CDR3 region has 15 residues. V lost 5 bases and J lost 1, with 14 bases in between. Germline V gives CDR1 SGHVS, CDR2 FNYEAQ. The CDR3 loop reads CASSRGTSFQETQYF. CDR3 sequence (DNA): TGTGCCAGCAGCAGGGGCACAAGCTTCCAAGAGACCCAGTACTTC.

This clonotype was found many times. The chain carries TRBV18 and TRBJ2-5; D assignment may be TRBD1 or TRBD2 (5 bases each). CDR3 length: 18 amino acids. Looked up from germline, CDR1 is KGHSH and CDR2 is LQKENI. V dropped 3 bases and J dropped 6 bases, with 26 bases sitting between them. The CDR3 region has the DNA TGTGCCAGCTCACCCCTCTCCGGGGCAGGCGGATCTGGGCAGACCCAGTACTTC. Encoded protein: CASSPLSGAGGSGQTQYF.

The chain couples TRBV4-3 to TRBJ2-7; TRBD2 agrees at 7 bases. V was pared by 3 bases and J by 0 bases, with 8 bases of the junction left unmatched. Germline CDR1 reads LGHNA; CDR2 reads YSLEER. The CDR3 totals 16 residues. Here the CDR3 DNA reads TGCGCCAGCAGCCAGAGAGTAGCGGGCAACTCCTACGAGCAGTACTTC. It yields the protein CASSQRVAGNSYEQYF.

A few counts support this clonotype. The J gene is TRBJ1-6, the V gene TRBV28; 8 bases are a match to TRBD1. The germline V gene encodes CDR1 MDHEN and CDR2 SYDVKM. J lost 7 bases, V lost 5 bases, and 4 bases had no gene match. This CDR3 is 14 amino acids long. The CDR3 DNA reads TGTGCCAGCAGTCGACAGGGGTGGAATTCACCCCTCCACTTT. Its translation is CASSRQGWNSPLHF.

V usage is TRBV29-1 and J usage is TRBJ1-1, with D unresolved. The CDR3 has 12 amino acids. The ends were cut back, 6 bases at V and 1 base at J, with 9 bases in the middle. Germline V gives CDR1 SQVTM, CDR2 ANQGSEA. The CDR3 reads CSVGIPNTEAFF. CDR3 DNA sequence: TGCAGCGTGGGGATCCCGAACACTGAAGCTTTCTTT.

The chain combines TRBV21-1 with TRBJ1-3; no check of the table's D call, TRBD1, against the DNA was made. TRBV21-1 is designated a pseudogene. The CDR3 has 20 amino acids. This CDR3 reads CASSTTRQAGTTASGNTIYF. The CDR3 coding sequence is TGTGCCAGCAGCACCACCCGACAGGCAGGGACCACCGCCTCTGGAAACACCATATATTTT.

The CDR3 is CASTSTSGRAGTDTQYF. CDR3 coding DNA: TGTGCCAGCACCTCGACTAGCGGGAGGGCTGGGACAGATACGCAGTATTTT. The rearrangement links TRBV12-3 or TRBV12-4 to TRBJ2-3, with 14 bases lining up with TRBD2. This CDR3 region has 17 residues. After removal of 7 bases from V and 3 bases from J, the junction contained 9 bases not matched to a gene.